A single T cell receptor (beta chain) is shown here with its context. This record belongs to a study of control samples from healthy donors and cancer patients. V was clipped by 3 bases and J by 4 bases; unmatched bases: 7. The CDR3 length is 15 residues. Germline V lookup: CDR1 KGHSH, CDR2 LQKENI. TCRdb's table, derived via immunoSEQ multiplex PCR, lists solely in-frame clones and lacks some. The sample carries 150,000 to 200,000 clones, 80% to 95% recorded once. The rearrangement uses TRBV18 and TRBJ2-7, with 9 bases fitting TRBD1. This TCR was recovered from a woman in her 30s in good health. The sample taken for sequencing was blood. As DNA, the CDR3 is TGTGCCAGCTCACCTCGACAGGGGGAATCTTACGAGCAGTACTTC. This encodes CASSPRQGESYEQYF.